This T cell receptor (beta chain) was sequenced for a study of blood T cell repertoires in COVID-19. The overall study: PBMCs, B-cell-depleted T cells, or T cells provided the cDNA or gDNA that made up the material.

Per the original methods: Estimated nucleated cell counts came from reference gene primer amplification. Data came from immunoSEQ multiplex PCR; TCRdb stores just in-frame clones and leaves some out. V and J calls and clone size come straight from that table; D and trimming were deduced from the DNA. The table shows roughly 500,000 clones, with 70% to 90% occurring only once. Study members were between about 18 and 95 years old and lived in 24 US regions. Participant reports of clinical history set cohort assignment. The TCR sequence derives from a woman aged 40 to 50 who had recovered from COVID-19. The specimen was PBMCs or T cells enriched from blood (not recorded which).

This CDR3 reads CASSYRLVLEETQYF. As DNA, the CDR3 is TGTGCCAGCAGCTACCGACTAGTCCTAGAAGAGACCCAGTACTTC. The chain is built from TRBV11-2 and TRBJ2-5; maybe TRBD2 (6 bases). Deletions cut 4 bases from V and 3 bases from J, with 15 bases between. The germline CDR1 and CDR2 sequences are SGHAT and FQNNGV. CDR3 length: 15 residues.